The clone carrying this T cell receptor (beta chain) was seen a few times. Its matching antigen is unknown. The V gene lost 8 bases and the J gene lost 5 bases, with 16 bases spanning the gap. CDR1 is MNHNS and CDR2 is SASEGT in the germline V gene. The CDR3 is made up of 13 amino acids. This specimen comes from a study of response to subunit inactivated influenza vaccine. Overall study results and limits: Only a handful of new T cells, the authors suggested, are recruited with each seasonal influenza vaccination.

TCRdb re-called the RT-PCR reads through MiXCR, storing one row per CDR3 protein. The sample has around 530,000 distinct CDR3 sequences, approximately 16% seen once. This material consisted of CD4+ T cells sorted from PBMCs, taken less than 25 months after vaccination. This clonotype was obtained from a man between 50 and 70 years old who received an inactivated influenza vaccine. V and J are TRBV6-1 and TRBJ2-7; D unclear. CDR3 loop: CASSSNGLNEQYF. DNA of the CDR3: TGTGCCAGCTCATCTAACGGGCTAAACGAGCAGTACTTC.